This TCR beta chain was recovered during a study of response to subunit inactivated influenza vaccine. General study findings and limits: Few additional T cells are recruited per seasonal influenza vaccination, authors suggested.

TCRdb redid the calling of the RT-PCR reads with MiXCR, one entry per CDR3 protein. The table shows some 640,000 distinct CDR3 sequences, with 11% to 15% occurring only once. This clonotype came up many times. Its specificity is unknown. The starting material was PBMCs from blood, obtained 14 to 15 days before vaccination. The sequence was collected from a man aged 50-59 years who received an inactivated influenza vaccine.

This chain's CDR3 is CASSQEKSNNSPLHF. The CDR3 DNA sequence: TGTGCCAGCAGCCAGGAGAAATCGAACAATTCACCCCTCCACTTT. The chain combines TRBV4-2 with TRBJ1-6; no clear D gene. Germline V gives CDR1 LGHNA, CDR2 YNFKEQ. The CDR3 has 15 residues. The V and J ends lost 3 bases and 7 bases respectively, with 13 bases between them.